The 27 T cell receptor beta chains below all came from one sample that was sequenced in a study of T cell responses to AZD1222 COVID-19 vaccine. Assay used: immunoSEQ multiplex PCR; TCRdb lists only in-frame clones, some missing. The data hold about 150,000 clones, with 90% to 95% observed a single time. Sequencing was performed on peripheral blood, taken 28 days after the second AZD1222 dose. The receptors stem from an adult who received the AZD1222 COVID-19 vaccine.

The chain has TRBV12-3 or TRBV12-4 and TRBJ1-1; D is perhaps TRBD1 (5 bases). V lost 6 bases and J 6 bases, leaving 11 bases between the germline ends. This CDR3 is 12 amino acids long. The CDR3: CASSLRGAEAFF. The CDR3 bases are TGTGCCAGCAGCTTGAGGGGCGCTGAAGCTTTCTTT.

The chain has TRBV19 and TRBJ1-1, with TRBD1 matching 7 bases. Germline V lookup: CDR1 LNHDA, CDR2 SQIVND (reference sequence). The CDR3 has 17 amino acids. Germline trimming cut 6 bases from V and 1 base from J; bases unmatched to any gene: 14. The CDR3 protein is CASRNHRGLAGNTEAFF. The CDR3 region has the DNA TGTGCCAGTAGAAACCACAGGGGACTTGCCGGGAACACTGAAGCTTTCTTT.

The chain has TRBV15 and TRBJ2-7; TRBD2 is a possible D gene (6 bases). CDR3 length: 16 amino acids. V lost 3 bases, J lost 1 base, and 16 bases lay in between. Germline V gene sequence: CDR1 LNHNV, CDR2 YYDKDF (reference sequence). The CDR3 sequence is CATSSPSIAESYEQYF. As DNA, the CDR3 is TGTGCCACCAGCAGTCCTTCGATAGCGGAATCCTACGAGCAGTACTTC.

The CDR3 loop reads CASSPRRVSRNEQFF. The CDR3 DNA is TGTGCCAGCAGCCCACGGCGGGTCTCGAGGAATGAGCAGTTCTTC. The chain employs TRBV7-2 and TRBJ2-1; D may be TRBD2 (5 bases). Trimming cost V 5 bases and J 7 bases, with 18 bases left between them. CDR1 and CDR2 from the germline V gene are SGHTA and FQGNSA. This CDR3 contains 15 residues.

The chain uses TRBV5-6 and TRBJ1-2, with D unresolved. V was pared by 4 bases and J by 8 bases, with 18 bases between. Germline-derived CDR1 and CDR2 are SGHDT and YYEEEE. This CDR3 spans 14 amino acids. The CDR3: CASSPGGLSLGYTF. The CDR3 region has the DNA TGTGCCAGCAGCCCGGGCGGACTTAGTCTGGGCTACACCTTC.

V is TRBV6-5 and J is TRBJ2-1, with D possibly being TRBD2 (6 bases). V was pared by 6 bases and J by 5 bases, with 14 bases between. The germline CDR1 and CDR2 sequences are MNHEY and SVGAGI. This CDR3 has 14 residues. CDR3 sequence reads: CASRGGTLNNEQFF. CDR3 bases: TGTGCCAGCAGGGGCGGGACTCTTAACAATGAGCAGTTCTTC.

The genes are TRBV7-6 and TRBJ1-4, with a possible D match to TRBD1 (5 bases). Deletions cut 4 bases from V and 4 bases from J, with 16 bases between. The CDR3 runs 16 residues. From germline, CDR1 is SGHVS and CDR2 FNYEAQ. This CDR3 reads CASSSGIQEINEKLFF. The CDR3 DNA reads TGTGCCAGCAGCTCCGGGATACAGGAGATTAATGAAAAACTGTTTTTT.

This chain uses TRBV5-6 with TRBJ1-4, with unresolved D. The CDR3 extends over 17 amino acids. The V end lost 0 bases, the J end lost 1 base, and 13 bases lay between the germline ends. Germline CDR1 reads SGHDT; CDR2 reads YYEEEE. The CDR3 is CASSLAAGARTNEKLFF. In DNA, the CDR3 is TGTGCCAGCAGCTTGGCAGCAGGAGCGCGAACTAATGAAAAACTGTTTTTT.

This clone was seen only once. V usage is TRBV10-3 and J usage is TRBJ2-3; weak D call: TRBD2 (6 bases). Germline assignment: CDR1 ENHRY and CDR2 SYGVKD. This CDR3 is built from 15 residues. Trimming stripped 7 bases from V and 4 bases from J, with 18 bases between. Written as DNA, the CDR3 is TGTGCCATCAAAGGAACGGGAGTTGTGTCAGATACGCAGTATTTT. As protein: CAIKGTGVVSDTQYF.

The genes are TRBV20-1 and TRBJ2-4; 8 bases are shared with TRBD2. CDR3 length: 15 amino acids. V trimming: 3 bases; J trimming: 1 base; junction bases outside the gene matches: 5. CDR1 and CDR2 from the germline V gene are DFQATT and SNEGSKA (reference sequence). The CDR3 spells CSASTGGVAKNIQYF. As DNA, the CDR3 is TGCAGTGCTAGTACCGGGGGGGTCGCCAAAAACATTCAGTACTTC.

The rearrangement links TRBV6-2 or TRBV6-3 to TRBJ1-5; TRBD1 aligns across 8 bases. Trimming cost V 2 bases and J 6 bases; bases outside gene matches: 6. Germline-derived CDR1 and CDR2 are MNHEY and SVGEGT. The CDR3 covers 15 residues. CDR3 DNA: TGTGCCAGCAGTTACCCGGACAGGGAGGGTCAGCCCCAGCATTTT. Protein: CASSYPDREGQPQHF.

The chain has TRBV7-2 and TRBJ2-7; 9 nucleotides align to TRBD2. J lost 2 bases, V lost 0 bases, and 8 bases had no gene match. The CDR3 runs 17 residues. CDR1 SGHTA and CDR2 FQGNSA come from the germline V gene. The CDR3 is CASSLALGLAGPYEQYF. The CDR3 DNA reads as TGTGCCAGCAGCTTAGCGCTTGGTCTAGCGGGGCCCTACGAGCAGTACTTC.

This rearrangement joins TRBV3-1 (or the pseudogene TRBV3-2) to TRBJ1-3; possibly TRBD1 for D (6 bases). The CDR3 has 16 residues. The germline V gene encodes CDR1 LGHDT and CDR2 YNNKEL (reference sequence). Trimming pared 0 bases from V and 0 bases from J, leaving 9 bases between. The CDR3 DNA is TGTGCCAGCAGCCAAGACCGGGACAACTCTGGAAACACCATATATTTT. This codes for CASSQDRDNSGNTIYF.

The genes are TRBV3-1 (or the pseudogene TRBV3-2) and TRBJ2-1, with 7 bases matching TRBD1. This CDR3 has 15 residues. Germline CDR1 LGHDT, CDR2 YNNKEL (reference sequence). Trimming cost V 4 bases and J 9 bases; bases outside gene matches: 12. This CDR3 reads CASSPLRGGQGEQFF. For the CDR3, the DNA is TGTGCCAGCAGCCCTCTGAGAGGGGGCCAGGGTGAGCAGTTCTTC.

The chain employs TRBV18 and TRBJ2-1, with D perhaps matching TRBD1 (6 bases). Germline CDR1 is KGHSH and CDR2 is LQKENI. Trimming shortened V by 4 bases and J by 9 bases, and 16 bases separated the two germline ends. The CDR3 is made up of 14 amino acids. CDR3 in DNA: TGTGCCAGCTCACTGGGGACAAAAACAACTGAGCAGTTCTTC. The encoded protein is CASSLGTKTTEQFF.

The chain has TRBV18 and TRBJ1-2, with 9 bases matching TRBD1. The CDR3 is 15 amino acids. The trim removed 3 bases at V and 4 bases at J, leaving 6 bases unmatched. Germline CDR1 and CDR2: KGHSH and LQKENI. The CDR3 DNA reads TGTGCCAGCTCACCTGAGACAGGGGGAACCTATGGCTACACCTTC. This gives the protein CASSPETGGTYGYTF.

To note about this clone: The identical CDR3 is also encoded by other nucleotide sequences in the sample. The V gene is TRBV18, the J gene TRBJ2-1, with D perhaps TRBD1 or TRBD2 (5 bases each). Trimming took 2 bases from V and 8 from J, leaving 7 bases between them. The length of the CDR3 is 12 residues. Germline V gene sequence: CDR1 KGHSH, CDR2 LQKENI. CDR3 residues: CASSPRGDEQFF. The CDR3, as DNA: TGTGCCAGCTCACCAAGAGGGGATGAGCAGTTCTTC. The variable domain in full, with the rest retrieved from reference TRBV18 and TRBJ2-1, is NAGVMQNPRHLVRRRGQEARLRCSPMKGHSHVYWYRQLPEEGLKFMVYLQKENIIDESGMPKERFSAEFPKEGPSILRIQQVVRGDSAAYFCASSPRGDEQFFGPGTRLTVL.

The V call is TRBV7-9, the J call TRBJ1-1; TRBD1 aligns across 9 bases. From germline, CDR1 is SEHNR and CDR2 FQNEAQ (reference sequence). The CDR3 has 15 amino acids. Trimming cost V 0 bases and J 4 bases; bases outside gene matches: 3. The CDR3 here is CASSLATGGGTEAFF. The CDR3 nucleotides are TGTGCCAGCAGCTTAGCGACAGGGGGGGGCACTGAAGCTTTCTTT.

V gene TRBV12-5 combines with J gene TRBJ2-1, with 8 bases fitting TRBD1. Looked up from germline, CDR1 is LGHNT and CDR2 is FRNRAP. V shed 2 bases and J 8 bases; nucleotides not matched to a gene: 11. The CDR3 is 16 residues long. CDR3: CASGLLPDRVRDEQFF. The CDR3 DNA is TGTGCTAGTGGTTTGCTACCGGACAGGGTTAGGGATGAGCAGTTCTTC.

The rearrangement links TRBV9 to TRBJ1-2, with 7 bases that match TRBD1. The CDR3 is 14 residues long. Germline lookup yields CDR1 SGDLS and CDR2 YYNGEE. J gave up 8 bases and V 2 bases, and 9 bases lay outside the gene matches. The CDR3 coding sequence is TGTGCCAGCAGCGTGACTAACAGGGGTCAAGGCTACACCTTC. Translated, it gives CASSVTNRGQGYTF.

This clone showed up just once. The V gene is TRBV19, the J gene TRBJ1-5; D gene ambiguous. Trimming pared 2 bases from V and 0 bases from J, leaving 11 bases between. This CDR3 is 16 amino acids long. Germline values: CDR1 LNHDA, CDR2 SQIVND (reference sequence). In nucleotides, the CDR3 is TGTGCCAGTAGTATAAGCGCAGGCTATAGCAATCAGCCCCAGCATTTT. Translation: CASSISAGYSNQPQHF.

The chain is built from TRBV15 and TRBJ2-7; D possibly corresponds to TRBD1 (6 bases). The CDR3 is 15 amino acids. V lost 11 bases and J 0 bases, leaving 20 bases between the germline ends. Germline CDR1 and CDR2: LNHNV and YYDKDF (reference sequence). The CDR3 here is CAPLEGEPCSYEQYF. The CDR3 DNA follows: TGTGCCCCACTTGAGGGGGAACCATGCTCCTACGAGCAGTACTTC.

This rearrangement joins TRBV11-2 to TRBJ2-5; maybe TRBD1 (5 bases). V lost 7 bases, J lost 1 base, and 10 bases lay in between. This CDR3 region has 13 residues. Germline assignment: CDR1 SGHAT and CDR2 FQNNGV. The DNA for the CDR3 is TGTGCCAGCAACGGACAACGCCAAGAGACCCAGTACTTC. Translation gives CASNGQRQETQYF.

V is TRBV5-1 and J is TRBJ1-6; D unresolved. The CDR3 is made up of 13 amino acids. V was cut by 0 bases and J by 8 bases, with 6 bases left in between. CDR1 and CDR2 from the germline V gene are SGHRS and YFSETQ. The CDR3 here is CASSLAQYSPLHF. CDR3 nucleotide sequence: TGCGCCAGCAGCTTGGCTCAATATTCACCCCTCCACTTT. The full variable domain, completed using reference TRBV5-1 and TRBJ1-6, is KAGVTQTPRYLIKTRGQQVTLSCSPISGHRSVSWYQQTPGQGLQFLFEYFSETQRNKGNFPGRFSGRQFSNSRSEMNVSTLELGDSALYLCASSLAQYSPLHFGNGTRLTVT.

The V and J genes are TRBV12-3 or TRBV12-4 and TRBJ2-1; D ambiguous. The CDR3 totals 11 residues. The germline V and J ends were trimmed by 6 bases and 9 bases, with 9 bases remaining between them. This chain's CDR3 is CASSLVSEQFF. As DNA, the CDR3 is TGTGCCAGCAGCCTCGTCAGTGAGCAGTTCTTC.

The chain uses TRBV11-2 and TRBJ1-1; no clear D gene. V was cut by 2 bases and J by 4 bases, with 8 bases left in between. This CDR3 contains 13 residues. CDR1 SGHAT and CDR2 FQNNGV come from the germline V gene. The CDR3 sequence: CASSLWGSTEAFF. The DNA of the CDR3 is TGTGCCAGCAGCTTATGGGGTTCCACTGAAGCTTTCTTT.

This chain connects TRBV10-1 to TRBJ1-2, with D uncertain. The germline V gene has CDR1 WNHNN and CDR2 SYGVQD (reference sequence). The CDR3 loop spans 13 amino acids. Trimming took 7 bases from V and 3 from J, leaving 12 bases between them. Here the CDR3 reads CASTPRGDYGYTF. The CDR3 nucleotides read TGCGCCAGCACCCCGAGAGGCGACTATGGCTACACCTTC.